A single TCR beta chain is shown here with its context. This entry is derived from a study of regulatory T cells in long-lasting Graves disease. The authors built TCR beta libraries using iRepertoire HTBI primers and Arm-PCR of CDR3 regions. TCRdb itself ran the multiplex PCR reads through MiXCR, one entry per CDR3 protein. This sample has 700,000 or so distinct CDR3 sequences, with about 32% found just once. Noted time point: persistent/refractory GD, antithyroid drugs over 5 years with positive TRAb. Making the TCR library involved RNA that had been extracted from PBMCs. Germline V gene sequence: CDR1 KGHSH, CDR2 LQKENI. Trimming cost V 4 bases and J 10 bases; bases outside gene matches: 7. The CDR3 is 13 amino acids.

This receptor was identified in a female donor with Graves disease. The sample here was peripheral blood mononuclear cells (PBMCs), taken when the disease was refractory, from a patient treated with antithyroid drugs. The genes are TRBV18 and TRBJ1-2, with 9 nucleotides matching TRBD1. The CDR3 is CASSLGTGMDYTF. In DNA form, the CDR3 reads TGTGCCAGCTCACTAGGGACAGGGATGGACTACACCTTC.